The rows below give T cell receptor beta chains drawn from one sample of a study of radiation and T cells in renal cell carcinoma. Sequenced by immunoSEQ multiplex PCR; TCRdb stores in-frame clones only, minus some. In the table there are 8,000 to 8,500 clones, 55% to 65% of which are singletons. The material sequenced was tumor tissue, taken from a patient whose treatment was nephrectomy without radiotherapy. Receptor source: a man aged 60 to 75 with renal cell carcinoma. Each CDR3 is given with its conserved first and last residue. Fields, in order: V gene, J gene, D gene, clone size, CDR3 length, CDR3 protein, CDR3 DNA. A D gene is named only where the DNA matches it firmly. Not all rows give a size; the values are once, few, many and, for expanded clones, a class.

>TRBV7-2|TRBJ2-1|TRBD2|few|15
CASSSGLAPYNEQFF
TGTGCCAGCAGCTCCGGACTAGCGCCCTACAATGAGCAGTTCTTC
>TRBV5-1|TRBJ2-5|.|.|14
CASSLQGREETQYF
TGCGCCAGCAGCTTACAGGGAAGGGAAGAGACCCAGTACTTC
>TRBV19|TRBJ1-5|.|.|12
CASSIIWQPQHF
TGTGCCAGTAGTATAATTTGGCAGCCCCAGCATTTT
>TRBV18|TRBJ1-5|.|.|13
CASSQDPYQPQHF
TGTGCCAGCTCTCAAGACCCATATCAGCCCCAGCATTTT
>TRBV12-5|TRBJ2-5|.|once|14
CASGVGAFPETQYF
TGTGCTAGTGGGGTAGGGGCGTTTCCCGAGACCCAGTACTTC
>TRBV2|TRBJ2-2|.|.|14
CASSQAEGTGELFF
TGTGCCAGCAGTCAAGCGGAGGGCACCGGGGAGCTGTTTTTT
>TRBV5-8|TRBJ2-7|.|.|13
CASSFNRVGEQYF
TGTGCCAGCAGCTTTAACAGGGTTGGCGAGCAGTACTTC
>TRBV11-2|TRBJ1-2|.|few|13
CASSTHSTTGYTF
TGTGCCAGCAGCACCCACAGTACCACTGGCTACACCTTC
>TRBV19|TRBJ2-2|.|.|12
CASSFDLRELFF
TGTGCCAGTAGTTTCGACCTCCGGGAGCTGTTTTTT
>TRBV7-8|TRBJ1-5|TRBD1|.|13
CASSWTGGQPQHF
TGTGCCAGCAGCTGGACAGGGGGTCAGCCCCAGCATTTT
>TRBV6-1|TRBJ2-7|TRBD1|once|14
CASRRGQGAYEQYF
TGTGCCAGCCGAAGGGGACAGGGTGCCTACGAGCAGTACTTC
>TRBV6-6|TRBJ2-3|TRBD2|.|14
CASSRTSGTDTQYF
TGTGCCAGCAGTCGGACTAGCGGGACAGATACGCAGTATTTT
>TRBV5-4|TRBJ2-7|TRBD2|.|12
CASSLVGGLQYF
TGTGCCAGCAGCTTAGTGGGGGGGTTGCAGTACTTC
>TRBV13|TRBJ1-1|.|once|15
CASSYSGRANTEAFF
TGTGCCAGCAGCTATTCGGGACGGGCGAACACTGAAGCTTTCTTT
>TRBV10-2|TRBJ2-3|.|.|11
CASRDSPTQYF
TGCGCCAGCAGAGACTCTCCAACGCAGTATTTT
>TRBV27|TRBJ1-2|.|.|14
CASSLKSQGHGYTF
TGTGCCAGCAGTTTAAAGTCACAGGGTCATGGCTACACCTTC
>TRBV19|TRBJ2-5|.|few|14
CASSIGPGTETQYF
TGTGCCAGTAGTATAGGCCCGGGGACAGAGACCCAGTACTTC
>TRBV11-2|TRBJ1-1|.|.|13
CASSFNRNTEAFF
TGTGCCAGCAGCTTCAACCGGAACACTGAAGCTTTCTTT
>TRBV19|TRBJ2-7|TRBD1|.|14
CASSPGDSSYEQYF
TGTGCCAGTAGTCCCGGGGACAGTTCCTACGAGCAGTACTTC
>TRBV9|TRBJ2-7|TRBD2|.|15
CASSPPSGRAYEQYF
TGTGCCAGCAGCCCCCCTAGCGGGCGGGCCTACGAGCAGTACTTC
>TRBV7-2|TRBJ1-2|TRBD1|.|14
CASSLSGQGYGYTF
TGTGCCAGCAGCTTATCTGGACAGGGGTATGGCTACACCTTC
>TRBV7-9|TRBJ2-5|TRBD2|.|18
CASSLGLGLAGNQETQYF
TGTGCCAGCAGCTTAGGTCTAGGACTAGCGGGGAACCAAGAGACCCAGTACTTC
>TRBV7-6|TRBJ2-5|TRBD2|.|16
CASSQPAGEGQETQYF
TGTGCCAGCAGCCAACCAGCGGGAGAGGGTCAAGAGACCCAGTACTTC
>TRBV13|TRBJ2-1|.|.|14
CASRAYGGRLEQFF
TGTGCCAGCAGAGCTTACGGTGGGAGGTTAGAGCAGTTCTTC
>TRBV6-1|TRBJ2-6|TRBD1|.|14
CAGTGGAGANVLTF
TGTGCCGGAACAGGGGGCGCGGGGGCCAACGTCCTGACTTTC
>TRBV5-4|TRBJ2-7|.|.|12
CASSLGGGEQYF
TGTGCCAGCAGCCTAGGTGGAGGAGAGCAGTACTTC
>TRBV27|TRBJ2-1|.|few|15
CASGPGLRGYNEQFF
TGTGCCAGCGGCCCTGGCCTACGAGGCTACAATGAGCAGTTCTTC
>TRBV7-7|TRBJ2-1|TRBD2|.|15
CASSVGLAGADEQFF
TGTGCCAGCAGCGTCGGACTAGCGGGGGCGGATGAGCAGTTCTTC
>TRBV18|TRBJ1-5|.|.|13
CASSPPGGQPQHF
TGTGCCAGCTCACCCCCGGGAGGGCAGCCCCAGCATTTT
>TRBV5-4|TRBJ2-5|.|.|15
CASSPSSGPWETQYF
TGTGCCAGCAGCCCCTCTTCGGGCCCGTGGGAGACCCAGTACTTC
>TRBV18|TRBJ1-1|TRBD1|.|14
CASSPDRVPLEAFF
TGTGCCAGCTCACCGGACAGGGTCCCCCTTGAAGCTTTCTTT
>TRBV5-1|TRBJ2-3|.|.|15
CASSPGTPSTDTQYF
TGCGCCAGCAGCCCCGGGACACCTAGCACAGATACGCAGTATTTT
>TRBV12-5|TRBJ2-1|TRBD2|few|20
CASGLVPDGAIAGGPNEQFF
TGTGCTAGTGGTTTGGTACCAGACGGGGCCATAGCGGGGGGGCCCAATGAGCAGTTCTTC
>TRBV30|TRBJ2-5|.|.|15
CAWSGQGPAGETQYF
TGTGCCTGGAGTGGACAGGGGCCAGCGGGGGAGACCCAGTACTTC
>TRBV5-6|TRBJ1-2|.|few|13
CASSSDPGYGYTF
TGTGCCAGCAGCTCCGACCCAGGGTATGGCTACACCTTC
>TRBV7-8|TRBJ1-2|TRBD1|.|14
CASSQDREPRVYTF
TGTGCCAGCAGCCAGGACAGGGAACCCAGGGTCTACACCTTC
>TRBV29-1|TRBJ2-7|.|.|11
CSVEGTGEQYF
TGCAGCGTTGAAGGGACTGGCGAGCAGTACTTC
>TRBV9|TRBJ2-2|TRBD1|few|15
CASSVATGAGGELFF
TGTGCCAGCAGCGTAGCCACAGGGGCGGGCGGGGAGCTGTTTTTT
>TRBV10-2|TRBJ2-5|.|.|12
CASMGGQETQYF
TGCGCCAGCATGGGTGGTCAAGAGACCCAGTACTTC
>TRBV11-3|TRBJ2-1|TRBD2|.|14
CASSLRGGTNEQFF
TGTGCCAGCAGCTTACGGGGGGGGACCAATGAGCAGTTCTTC
>TRBV5-6|TRBJ2-2|TRBD2|.|16
CASSLALADYTGELFF
TGTGCCAGCAGCTTGGCACTAGCGGACTACACCGGGGAGCTGTTTTTT